The 17 T cell receptor beta chains below come from one sample, sequenced in a study of cytomegalovirus exposure and HLA in healthy donors. This PCR relied on a set of 60 Vbeta primers and 13 Jbeta primers. Measured with immunoSEQ multiplex PCR; TCRdb has only the in-frame clones, and not every one. This sample carries 150,000 or so clones, 60% to 85% of them seen once, and the ten largest clones take about 3.1%. Sequences were obtained from PBMCs. These TCRs come from a woman in her fifties or sixties in good health and CMV-seropositive.

The sample holds one count of this clone. V is TRBV27 and J is TRBJ2-1, with 8 bases aligning to TRBD2. With 5 bases clipped from V and 7 bases from J, the junction kept 7 bases outside the gene matches. CDR3 size: 14 residues. Germline values: CDR1 MNHEY, CDR2 SMNVEV (reference sequence). In DNA, the CDR3 is TGTGCCAGCAGTACTCAACCGGGGGGGAATGAGCAGTTCTTC. Translated, it gives CASSTQPGGNEQFF.

Points on this clone: The same CDR3 arises from other DNA sequences in this sample as well. The chain has TRBV5-1 and TRBJ2-3, with 10 bases matching TRBD2. The CDR3 runs to 15 residues. Germline CDR1 reads SGHRS; CDR2 reads YFSETQ. Trimming at V came to 5 bases and at J to 3 bases, leaving 6 bases not matched to a gene. CDR3 loop: CASSLASGGTDTQYF. CDR3 nucleotide sequence: TGCGCCAGCAGTTTAGCTAGCGGGGGTACAGATACGCAGTATTTT. The full variable domain, its missing parts supplied by reference TRBV5-1 and TRBJ2-3, is KAGVTQTPRYLIKTRGQQVTLSCSPISGHRSVSWYQQTPGQGLQFLFEYFSETQRNKGNFPGRFSGRQFSNSRSEMNVSTLELGDSALYLCASSLASGGTDTQYFGPGTRLTVL.

The rearrangement uses TRBV23-1 and TRBJ1-1; the D is unclear. TRBV23-1 is flagged as an ORF with uncertain function. The CDR3 extends over 16 amino acids. Trimming removed 3 bases at V and 4 bases at J, with 18 bases between. CDR3 DNA sequence: TGCGCCAGCAGTCATAACCAGGCTATTGGGAGCACTGAAGCTTTCTTT. It is translated as CASSHNQAIGSTEAFF.

The chain links TRBV5-1 to TRBJ1-5; D might be TRBD1 (5 bases). The V and J ends lost 4 bases and 0 bases respectively, with 8 bases between them. CDR1 and CDR2 from the germline V gene are SGHRS and YFSETQ. The CDR3 loop spans 14 amino acids. This CDR3 is CASSLDSSNQPQHF. CDR3 nucleotide sequence: TGCGCCAGCAGCCTAGACAGTAGCAATCAGCCCCAGCATTTT.

The chain links TRBV1 to TRBJ1-4; the table's D call, TRBD1, has no DNA check behind it. TRBV1 is a documented pseudogene. This CDR3 region has 18 residues. The CDR3 nucleotides are TGCACCAGCAGCCGGCCAGGACAGGGGTTCGCCCCTGGTGAAAAACTGTTTTTT. Encoded protein: CTSSRPGQGFAPGEKLFF.

For the CDR3, the DNA is TGCGCCAGCAGTGAATCGGTTTGGACTGAAGCTTTCTTT. Encoded protein: CASSESVWTEAFF. The chain employs TRBV10-1 and TRBJ1-1; no clear D. The germline gives CDR1 WNHNN, CDR2 SYGVQD (reference sequence). Trimming pared 3 bases from V and 5 bases from J, leaving 10 bases between. The CDR3 consists of 13 residues.

The rearrangement joins TRBV28 to TRBJ1-6, with 10 bases identical to TRBD1. From germline, CDR1 is MDHEN and CDR2 SYDVKM. CDR3 size: 16 residues. Losses at the gene ends were 5 bases for V and 7 bases for J; bases not matched to a gene: 8. In DNA form, the CDR3 reads TGTGCCAGCAGTCTCCACCCGGGACAGGGGAATTCACCCCTCCACTTT. It yields the protein CASSLHPGQGNSPLHF.

The rearrangement links TRBV5-6 to TRBJ2-1, with TRBD2 matching 9 bases. The CDR3 totals 16 residues. V gave up 5 bases and J gave up 0 bases; unmatched junction bases: 6. Germline V CDR1 and CDR2: SGHDT, YYEEEE. The CDR3 protein is CASRRGGGGSYNEQFF. The CDR3, as DNA: TGTGCCAGCAGGCGGGGGGGCGGAGGCTCCTACAATGAGCAGTTCTTC. Together with reference TRBV5-6 and TRBJ2-1, the CDR3 gives the full variable domain: DAGVTQSPTHLIKTRGQQVTLRCSPKSGHDTVSWYQQALGQGPQFIFQYYEEEERQRGNFPDRFSGHQFPNYSSELNVNALLLGDSALYLCASRRGGGGSYNEQFFGPGTRLTVL.

A few counts support this clone. The chain links TRBV7-2 to TRBJ1-4, with TRBD1 matching over 9 bases. J lost 12 bases, V lost 1 base, and 9 bases had no gene match. CDR1 and CDR2 (germline): SGHTA, FQGNSA. CDR3 length equals 15 residues. CDR3 sequence reads: CASSLVGTGYSELFF. The CDR3 DNA sequence: TGTGCCAGCAGCTTAGTGGGGACAGGGTACTCAGAACTGTTTTTT.

CDR3 sequence: CASSSQAHSADNEQFF. CDR3 nucleotides: TGTGCCAGCAGCTCCCAGGCACATTCCGCCGACAATGAGCAGTTCTTC. This chain joins TRBV11-3 and TRBJ2-1; no clear D. The V gene's germline CDR1 is SGHNT and CDR2 YENEEA. V dropped 4 bases and J dropped 5 bases, with 18 bases sitting between them. The CDR3 spans 16 residues.

This rearrangement joins TRBV18 to TRBJ1-4; D ambiguous. Trimming shortened V by 3 bases and J by 6 bases, and 11 bases separated the two germline ends. From germline, CDR1 is KGHSH and CDR2 LQKENI. CDR3 length: 14 amino acids. The CDR3 nucleotides read TGTGCCAGCTCACCTGTAAGAGTCGATGAAAAACTGTTTTTT. Translation gives CASSPVRVDEKLFF.

V usage is TRBV6-6 and J usage is TRBJ1-2; D gene uncertain. V lost 8 bases and J lost 2, with 6 bases in between. The CDR3 is 11 residues long. CDR1 and CDR2 from the germline V gene are MNHNY and SVGAGI (reference sequence). The DNA for the CDR3 is TGTGCCAGCGAGGGAAACTATGGCTACACCTTC. Protein sequence: CASEGNYGYTF.

This sequence joins TRBV7-2 and TRBJ2-7; 7 positions match TRBD2. This CDR3 is 15 amino acids long. The germline V gene encodes CDR1 SGHTA and CDR2 FQGNSA. Trimming at V came to 2 bases and at J to 1 base, leaving 5 bases not matched to a gene. The CDR3 nucleotides read TGTGCCAGCAGCTTACATAGCGGGTCTTCCTACGAGCAGTACTTC. It encodes CASSLHSGSSYEQYF. Looking up the rest from reference TRBV7-2 and TRBJ2-7 gives the full variable domain: GAGVSQSPSNKVTEKGKDVELRCDPISGHTALYWYRQSLGQGLEFLIYFQGNSAPDKSGLPSDRFSAERTGGSVSTLTIQRTQQEDSAVYLCASSLHSGSSYEQYFGPGTRLTVT.

This clone was counted once. The V gene is TRBV4-3, the J gene TRBJ2-5; the D gene is possibly TRBD1 (5 bases). The germline V gene has CDR1 LGHNA and CDR2 YSLEER. The CDR3 sequence is 14 residues long. The ends were cut back, 0 bases at V and 1 base at J, with 6 bases in the middle. The CDR3 region has the DNA TGCGCCAGCAGCCAAGAGACAGCCCAAGAGACCCAGTACTTC. Its translation: CASSQETAQETQYF.

The chain joins TRBV28 to TRBJ2-5; no definite D call. The germline V and J ends were trimmed by 5 bases and 4 bases, with 8 bases remaining between them. Germline V lookup: CDR1 MDHEN, CDR2 SYDVKM. The CDR3 runs to 12 residues. This CDR3 reads CASSPPGETQYF. DNA of the CDR3: TGTGCCAGCAGTCCCCCGGGAGAGACCCAGTACTTC. Complete variable domain (other parts from reference TRBV28 and TRBJ2-5): DVKVTQSSRYLVKRTGEKVFLECVQDMDHENMFWYRQDPGLGLRLIYFSYDVKMKEKGDIPEGYSVSREKKERFSLILESASTNQTSMYLCASSPPGETQYFGPGTRLLVL.

V usage is TRBV4-1 and J usage is TRBJ2-1, with D perhaps matching TRBD1 (5 bases). Germline V gene data show CDR1 as MGHRA and CDR2 as YSYEKL. The CDR3 consists of 15 residues. Between the trimmed V and J ends, which lost 1 base and 2 bases, there was a span of 9 bases. The CDR3 nucleotides read TGCGCCAGCAGCCAAGGTCAGGACACCTACAATGAGCAGTTCTTC. As protein: CASSQGQDTYNEQFF.

V usage is TRBV27 and J usage is TRBJ2-5; possibly TRBD1 for D (5 bases). V was pared by 6 bases and J by 5 bases, with 19 bases between. This CDR3 spans 15 amino acids. Germline CDR1 reads MNHEY; CDR2 reads SMNVEV (reference sequence). The CDR3 reads CASRSYSRQTETQYF. CDR3 nucleotide sequence: TGTGCCAGCAGATCCTATTCCCGACAGACGGAGACCCAGTACTTC.